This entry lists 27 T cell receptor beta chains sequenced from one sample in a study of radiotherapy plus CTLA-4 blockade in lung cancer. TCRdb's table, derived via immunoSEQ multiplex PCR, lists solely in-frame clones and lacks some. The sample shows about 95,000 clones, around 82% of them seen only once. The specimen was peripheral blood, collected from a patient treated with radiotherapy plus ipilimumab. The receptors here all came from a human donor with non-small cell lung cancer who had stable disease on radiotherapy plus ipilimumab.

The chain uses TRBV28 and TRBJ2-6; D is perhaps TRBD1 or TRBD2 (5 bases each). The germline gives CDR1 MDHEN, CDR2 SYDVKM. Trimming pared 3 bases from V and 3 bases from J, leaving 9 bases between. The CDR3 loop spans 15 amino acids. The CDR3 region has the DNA TGTGCCAGCAGTTTTGAGGGGAGTGGGGCCAACGTCCTGACTTTC. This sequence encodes CASSFEGSGANVLTF. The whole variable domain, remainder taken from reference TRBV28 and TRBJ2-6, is DVKVTQSSRYLVKRTGEKVFLECVQDMDHENMFWYRQDPGLGLRLIYFSYDVKMKEKGDIPEGYSVSREKKERFSLILESASTNQTSMYLCASSFEGSGANVLTFGAGSRLTVL.

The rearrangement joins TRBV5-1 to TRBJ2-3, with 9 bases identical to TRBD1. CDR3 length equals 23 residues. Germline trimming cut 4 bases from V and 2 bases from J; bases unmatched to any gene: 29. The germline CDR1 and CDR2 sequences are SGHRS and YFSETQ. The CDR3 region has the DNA TGCGCCAGCAGCCGGGGATGGTTGGACAGGGGACCATCGGGGGATGCCTACACAGATACGCAGTATTTT. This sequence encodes CASSRGWLDRGPSGDAYTDTQYF.

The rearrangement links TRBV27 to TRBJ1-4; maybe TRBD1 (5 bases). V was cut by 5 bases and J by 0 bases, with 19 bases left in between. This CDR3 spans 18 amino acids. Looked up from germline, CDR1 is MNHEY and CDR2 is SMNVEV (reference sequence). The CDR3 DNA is TGTGCCAGCAGTAGACGGACAAGGGCCTATGCAACTAATGAAAAACTGTTTTTT. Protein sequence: CASSRRTRAYATNEKLFF.

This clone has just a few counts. The CDR3, as DNA: TGTGCCAGCAGCTTGTCACAGTACACTGAAGCTTTCTTT. This sequence encodes CASSLSQYTEAFF. The V and J genes are TRBV7-3 and TRBJ1-1; D is unresolved. V lost 3 bases, J lost 3 bases, and 8 bases lay in between. The CDR3 has 13 residues. CDR1 SGHTA and CDR2 FQGTGA come from the germline V gene.

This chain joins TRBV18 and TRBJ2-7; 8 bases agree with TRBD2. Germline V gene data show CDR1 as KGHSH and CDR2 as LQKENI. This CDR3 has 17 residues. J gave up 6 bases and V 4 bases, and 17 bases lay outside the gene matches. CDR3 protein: CASSRGTSLQPSGEQYF. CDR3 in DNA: TGTGCCAGCTCACGAGGGACTAGTCTTCAGCCCTCTGGCGAGCAGTACTTC. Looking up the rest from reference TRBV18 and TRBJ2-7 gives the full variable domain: NAGVMQNPRHLVRRRGQEARLRCSPMKGHSHVYWYRQLPEEGLKFMVYLQKENIIDESGMPKERFSAEFPKEGPSILRIQQVVRGDSAAYFCASSRGTSLQPSGEQYFGPGTRLTVT.

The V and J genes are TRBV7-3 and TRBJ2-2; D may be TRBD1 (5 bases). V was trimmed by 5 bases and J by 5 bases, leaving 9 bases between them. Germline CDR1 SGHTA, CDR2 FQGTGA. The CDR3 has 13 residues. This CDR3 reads CASSPGFTGELFF. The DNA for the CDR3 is TGTGCCAGCAGCCCAGGGTTTACCGGGGAGCTGTTTTTT.

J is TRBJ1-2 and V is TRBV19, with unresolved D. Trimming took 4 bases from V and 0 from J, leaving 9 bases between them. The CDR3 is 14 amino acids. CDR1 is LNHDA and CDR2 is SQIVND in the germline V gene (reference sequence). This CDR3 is CASSRATANYGYTF. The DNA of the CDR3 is TGTGCCAGTAGTAGGGCAACCGCTAACTATGGCTACACCTTC.

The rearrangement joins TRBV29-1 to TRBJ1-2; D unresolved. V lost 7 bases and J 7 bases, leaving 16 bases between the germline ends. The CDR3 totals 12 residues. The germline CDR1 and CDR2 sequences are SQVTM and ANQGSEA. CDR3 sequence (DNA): TGCAGCGCGGCACGGCAAGTCGGTGGCTACACCTTC. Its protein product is CSAARQVGGYTF.

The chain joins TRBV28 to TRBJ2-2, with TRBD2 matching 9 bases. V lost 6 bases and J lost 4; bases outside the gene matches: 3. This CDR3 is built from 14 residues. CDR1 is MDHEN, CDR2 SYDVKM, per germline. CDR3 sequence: CASRRAGGTGELFF. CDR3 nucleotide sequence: TGTGCCAGCAGACGAGCGGGAGGCACCGGGGAGCTGTTTTTT.

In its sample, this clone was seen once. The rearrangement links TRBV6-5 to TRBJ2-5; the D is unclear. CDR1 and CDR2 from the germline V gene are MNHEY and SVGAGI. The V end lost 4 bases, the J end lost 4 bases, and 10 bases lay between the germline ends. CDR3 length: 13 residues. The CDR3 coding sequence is TGTGCCAGCAGTTTCGGAAGTCGAGAGACCCAGTACTTC. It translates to CASSFGSRETQYF.

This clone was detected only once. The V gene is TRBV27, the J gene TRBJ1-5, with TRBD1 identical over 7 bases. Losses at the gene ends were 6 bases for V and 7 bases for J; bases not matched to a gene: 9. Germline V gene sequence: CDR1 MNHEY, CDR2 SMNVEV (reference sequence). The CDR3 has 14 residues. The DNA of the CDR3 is TGTGCCAGCAGGGACCAGGGGGTAGGGCAGCCCCAGCATTTT. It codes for CASRDQGVGQPQHF.

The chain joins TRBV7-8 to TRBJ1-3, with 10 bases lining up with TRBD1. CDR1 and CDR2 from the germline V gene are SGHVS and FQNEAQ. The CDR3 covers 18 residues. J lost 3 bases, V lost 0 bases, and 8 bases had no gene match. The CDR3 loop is CASSLAGQGEIGGNTIYF. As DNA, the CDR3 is TGTGCCAGCAGCTTAGCCGGACAGGGGGAGATAGGTGGAAACACCATATATTTT.

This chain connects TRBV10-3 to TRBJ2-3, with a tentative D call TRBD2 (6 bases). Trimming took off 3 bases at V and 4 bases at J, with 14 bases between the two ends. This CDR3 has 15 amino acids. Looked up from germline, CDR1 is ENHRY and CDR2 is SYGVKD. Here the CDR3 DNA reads TGTGCCATCAGTGACCCGGGGCGGGACGCAGATACGCAGTATTTT. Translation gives CAISDPGRDADTQYF.

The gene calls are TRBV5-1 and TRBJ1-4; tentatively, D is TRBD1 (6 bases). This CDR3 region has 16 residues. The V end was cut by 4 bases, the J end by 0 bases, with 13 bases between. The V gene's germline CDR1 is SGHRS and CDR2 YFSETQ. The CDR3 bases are TGCGCCAGCAGCCAGGACAGACTTGCAACTAATGAAAAACTGTTTTTT. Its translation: CASSQDRLATNEKLFF.

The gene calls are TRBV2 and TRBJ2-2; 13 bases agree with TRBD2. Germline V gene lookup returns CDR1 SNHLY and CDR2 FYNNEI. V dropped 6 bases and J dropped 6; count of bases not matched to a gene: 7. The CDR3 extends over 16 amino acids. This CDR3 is CASRIQLAGGAGELFF. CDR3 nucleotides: TGTGCCAGCAGGATACAACTAGCGGGAGGGGCCGGGGAGCTGTTTTTT.

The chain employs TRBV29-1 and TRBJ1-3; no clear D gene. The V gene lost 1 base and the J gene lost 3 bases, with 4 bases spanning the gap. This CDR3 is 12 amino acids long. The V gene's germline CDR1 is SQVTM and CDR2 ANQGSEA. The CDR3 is CSVEGYGNTIYF. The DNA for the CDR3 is TGCAGCGTTGAAGGATATGGAAACACCATATATTTT.

The CDR3 sequence is CASSEALSGKAGELFF. The CDR3, as DNA: TGTGCCAGCAGTGAAGCGCTTAGCGGGAAAGCCGGGGAGCTGTTTTTT. This sequence joins TRBV6-1 and TRBJ2-2, with 8 nucleotides matching TRBD2. CDR3 length: 16 amino acids. Germline assignment: CDR1 MNHNS and CDR2 SASEGT. Trimming at V came to 0 bases and at J to 6 bases, leaving 6 bases not matched to a gene.

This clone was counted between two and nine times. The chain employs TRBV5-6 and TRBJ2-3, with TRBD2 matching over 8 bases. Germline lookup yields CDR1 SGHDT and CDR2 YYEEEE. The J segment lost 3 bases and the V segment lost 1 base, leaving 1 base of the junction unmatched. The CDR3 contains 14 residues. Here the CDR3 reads CASSLRGGTDTQYF. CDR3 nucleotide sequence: TGTGCCAGCAGCTTGCGGGGGGGAACAGATACGCAGTATTTT.

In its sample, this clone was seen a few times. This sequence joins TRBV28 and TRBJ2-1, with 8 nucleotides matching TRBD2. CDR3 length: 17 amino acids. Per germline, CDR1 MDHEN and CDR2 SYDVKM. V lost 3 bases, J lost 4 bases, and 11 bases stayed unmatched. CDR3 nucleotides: TGTGCCAGCAGTTTGGGGAGAACTAGCGGATCGTACAATGAGCAGTTCTTC. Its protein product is CASSLGRTSGSYNEQFF. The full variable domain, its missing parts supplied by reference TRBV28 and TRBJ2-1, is DVKVTQSSRYLVKRTGEKVFLECVQDMDHENMFWYRQDPGLGLRLIYFSYDVKMKEKGDIPEGYSVSREKKERFSLILESASTNQTSMYLCASSLGRTSGSYNEQFFGPGTRLTVL.

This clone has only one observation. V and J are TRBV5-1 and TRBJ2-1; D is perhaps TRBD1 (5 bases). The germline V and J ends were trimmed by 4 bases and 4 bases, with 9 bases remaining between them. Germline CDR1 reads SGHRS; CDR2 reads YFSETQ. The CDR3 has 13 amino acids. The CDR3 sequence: CASSPDRYNEQFF. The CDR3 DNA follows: TGCGCCAGCAGCCCTGACAGATACAATGAGCAGTTCTTC.

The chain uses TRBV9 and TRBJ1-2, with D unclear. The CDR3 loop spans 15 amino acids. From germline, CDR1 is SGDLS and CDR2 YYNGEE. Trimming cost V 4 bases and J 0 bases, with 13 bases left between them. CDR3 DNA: TGTGCCAGCAGCCCTCTGAGGGAGTCTAACTATGGCTACACCTTC. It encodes CASSPLRESNYGYTF.

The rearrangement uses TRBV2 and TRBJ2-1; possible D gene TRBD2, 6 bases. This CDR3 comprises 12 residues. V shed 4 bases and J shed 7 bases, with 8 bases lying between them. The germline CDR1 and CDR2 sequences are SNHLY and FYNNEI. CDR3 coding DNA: TGTGCCAGCAGTGGACGGGGGAATGAGCAGTTCTTC. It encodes CASSGRGNEQFF. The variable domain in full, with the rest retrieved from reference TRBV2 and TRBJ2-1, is EPEVTQTPSHQVTQMGQEVILRCVPISNHLYFYWYRQILGQKVEFLVSFYNNEISEKSEIFDDQFSVERPDGSNFTLKIRSTKLEDSAMYFCASSGRGNEQFFGPGTRLTVL.

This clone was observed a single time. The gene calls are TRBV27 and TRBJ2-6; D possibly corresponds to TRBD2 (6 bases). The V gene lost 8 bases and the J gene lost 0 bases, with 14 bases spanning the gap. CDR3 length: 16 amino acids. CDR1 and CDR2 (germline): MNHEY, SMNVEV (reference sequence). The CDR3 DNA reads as TGTGCCAGCGGATCCGGGACTCACTCTGGGGCCAACGTCCTGACTTTC. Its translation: CASGSGTHSGANVLTF.

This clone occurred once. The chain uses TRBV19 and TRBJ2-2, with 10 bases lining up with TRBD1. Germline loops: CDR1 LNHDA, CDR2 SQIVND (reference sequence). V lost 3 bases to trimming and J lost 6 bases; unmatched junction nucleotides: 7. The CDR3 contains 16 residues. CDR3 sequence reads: CASSIRTGGKAGELFF. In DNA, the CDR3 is TGTGCCAGTAGTATTCGGACAGGGGGGAAGGCCGGGGAGCTGTTTTTT.

The CDR3 here is CASRELAGGDTGELFF. The CDR3, as DNA: TGTGCCAGCAGGGAACTAGCGGGAGGGGACACCGGGGAGCTGTTTTTT. This chain joins TRBV2 and TRBJ2-2; TRBD2 matches at 13 bases. Germline values: CDR1 SNHLY, CDR2 FYNNEI. There are 16 residues in the CDR3. The V gene end was trimmed by 6 bases and the J gene end by 3 bases; junction bases not matched to a gene: 4. The variable domain in full, completed from reference TRBV2 and TRBJ2-2, reads EPEVTQTPSHQVTQMGQEVILRCVPISNHLYFYWYRQILGQKVEFLVSFYNNEISEKSEIFDDQFSVERPDGSNFTLKIRSTKLEDSAMYFCASRELAGGDTGELFFGEGSRLTVL.

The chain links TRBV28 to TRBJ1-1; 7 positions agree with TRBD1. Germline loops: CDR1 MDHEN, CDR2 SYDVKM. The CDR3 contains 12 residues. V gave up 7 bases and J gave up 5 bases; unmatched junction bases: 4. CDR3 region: CASIRGLTEAFF. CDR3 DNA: TGTGCCAGCATTAGGGGGCTTACTGAAGCTTTCTTT. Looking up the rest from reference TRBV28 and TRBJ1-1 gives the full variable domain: DVKVTQSSRYLVKRTGEKVFLECVQDMDHENMFWYRQDPGLGLRLIYFSYDVKMKEKGDIPEGYSVSREKKERFSLILESASTNQTSMYLCASIRGLTEAFFGQGTRLTVV.

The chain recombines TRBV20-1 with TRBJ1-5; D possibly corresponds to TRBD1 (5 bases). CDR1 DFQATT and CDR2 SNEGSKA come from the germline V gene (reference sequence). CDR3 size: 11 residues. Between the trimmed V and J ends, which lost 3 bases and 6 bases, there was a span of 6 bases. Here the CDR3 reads CSASGGQPQHF. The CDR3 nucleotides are TGCAGTGCTAGCGGGGGTCAGCCCCAGCATTTT.